Listed here are 23 T cell receptor beta chains from one sample, sequenced in a study of blood T cell repertoires in COVID-19. Clones were sequenced by immunoSEQ multiplex PCR, and TCRdb holds only the in-frame ones, with some missing. This table holds roughly 80,000 clones, about four fifths found once. Sequenced material: peripheral blood. These receptors all come from a man at least 80 years old with acute or convalescent COVID-19.

This chain links TRBV6-2 or TRBV6-3 with TRBJ1-2; a possible D gene is TRBD1 (5 bases). Germline CDR1 reads MNHEY; CDR2 reads SVGEGT. The CDR3 spans 13 residues. The ends were cut back, 5 bases at V and 2 bases at J, with 9 bases in the middle. The CDR3, as DNA: TGTGCCAGCAGTCAAACAGGAAACTATGGCTACACCTTC. It yields the protein CASSQTGNYGYTF.

The CDR3 spells CASSSVTGAGELFF. CDR3 coding DNA: TGCGCCAGCAGCTCGGTAACAGGGGCGGGGGAGCTGTTTTTT. This chain uses TRBV5-1 with TRBJ2-2; TRBD1 matches 7 bases. The V and J ends lost 3 bases and 8 bases, in that order; junction bases with no gene match: 7. This CDR3 is built from 14 residues. Germline V lookup: CDR1 SGHRS, CDR2 YFSETQ.

The genes are TRBV18 and TRBJ2-2; D is uncertain. CDR1 and CDR2 (germline): KGHSH, LQKENI. Trimming took off 8 bases at V and 0 bases at J, with 10 bases between the two ends. The CDR3 loop spans 14 amino acids. The CDR3 protein is CASARDTNTGELFF. In nucleotides, the CDR3 is TGTGCCAGCGCACGCGACACGAACACCGGGGAGCTGTTTTTT.

The chain joins TRBV6-5 to TRBJ1-1; TRBD1 might be the D (6 bases). This CDR3 is 13 amino acids long. The germline gives CDR1 MNHEY, CDR2 SVGAGI. Trimming took off 6 bases at V and 4 bases at J, with 12 bases between the two ends. CDR3 bases: TGTGCCAGCAGATTTTACAGGGCCACTGAAGCTTTCTTT. Protein: CASRFYRATEAFF.

J is TRBJ1-1 and V is TRBV25-1; a weak D match, TRBD1 (5 bases). Germline CDR1 is MGHDK and CDR2 is SYGVNS. The CDR3 extends over 14 amino acids. The V gene lost 2 bases and the J gene lost 5 bases, with 12 bases spanning the gap. CDR3: CASSETRAKTEAFF. The CDR3 DNA sequence: TGTGCCAGCAGTGAAACCAGGGCGAAAACTGAAGCTTTCTTT.

V gene TRBV29-1 combines with J gene TRBJ2-3; weak D call: TRBD2 (7 bases). Germline CDR1 reads SQVTM; CDR2 reads ANQGSEA. This CDR3 is built from 14 residues. Trimming removed 4 bases from V and 0 bases from J, with 11 bases in between. The CDR3 DNA reads TGCAGCGTTGGGGGGGGGACAAGCACAGATACGCAGTATTTT. It is translated as CSVGGGTSTDTQYF.

The chain has TRBV19 and TRBJ1-3; TRBD1 might be the D (6 bases). This CDR3 spans 15 amino acids. The ends were cut back, 3 bases at V and 3 bases at J, with 12 bases in the middle. The germline V gene has CDR1 LNHDA and CDR2 SQIVND (reference sequence). The CDR3 loop reads CASSIRQGLGNTIYF. CDR3 bases: TGTGCCAGTAGTATTCGTCAGGGGCTTGGAAACACCATATATTTT.

This clone was seen just once. The V and J genes are TRBV5-1 and TRBJ2-1; 11 nucleotides line up with TRBD2. The CDR3 length is 19 residues. Trimming at V came to 2 bases and at J to 0 bases, leaving 10 bases not matched to a gene. CDR1 and CDR2 (germline): SGHRS, YFSETQ. The CDR3: CASSLLASGRTSSYNEQFF. CDR3 bases: TGCGCCAGCAGCTTACTGGCTAGCGGGAGGACTAGCTCCTACAATGAGCAGTTCTTC.

This chain uses TRBV7-8 with TRBJ2-2; D is unresolved. Germline-derived CDR1 and CDR2 are SGHVS and FQNEAQ. This CDR3 region has 12 residues. V was cut by 5 bases and J by 6 bases, with 7 bases left in between. The CDR3 DNA reads TGTGCCAGCAGCCAGTACCCCGGGGAGCTGTTTTTT. Residues: CASSQYPGELFF.

V is TRBV6-5 and J is TRBJ1-1; 7 bases line up with TRBD1. Germline loops: CDR1 MNHEY, CDR2 SVGAGI. Unmatched junction bases numbered 3, after V lost 8 bases and J lost 0 bases. The CDR3 length is 13 residues. The CDR3: CASQGQLNTEAFF. Here the CDR3 DNA reads TGTGCCAGCCAGGGACAGTTGAACACTGAAGCTTTCTTT.

The sample holds one count of this clone. The chain has TRBV5-1 and TRBJ2-4, with TRBD2 matching over 10 bases. From germline, CDR1 is SGHRS and CDR2 YFSETQ. The CDR3 is 15 residues long. J lost 3 bases, V lost 0 bases, and 0 bases had no gene match. The CDR3 sequence: CASSLGTSGKNIQYF. The DNA for the CDR3 is TGCGCCAGCAGCTTGGGGACTAGCGGCAAAAACATTCAGTACTTC.

This chain uses TRBV18 with TRBJ2-7; D uncertain. Germline V gene lookup returns CDR1 KGHSH and CDR2 LQKENI. Trimming cost V 0 bases and J 0 bases, with 9 bases left between them. This CDR3 contains 15 residues. The CDR3 protein is CASSPPSIDSYEQYF. As DNA, the CDR3 is TGTGCCAGCTCACCACCATCGATAGACTCCTACGAGCAGTACTTC.

The rearrangement links TRBV18 to TRBJ1-1; TRBD1 agrees at 8 bases. The CDR3 is made up of 16 amino acids. Germline V gives CDR1 KGHSH, CDR2 LQKENI. J was trimmed by 5 bases and V by 2 bases; bases with no gene match: 10. The CDR3 nucleotides read TGTGCCAGCTCACCATACATTACAGGGGGAGGAACTGAAGCTTTCTTT. Translation: CASSPYITGGGTEAFF. The full variable domain, rest sourced from reference TRBV18 and TRBJ1-1, is NAGVMQNPRHLVRRRGQEARLRCSPMKGHSHVYWYRQLPEEGLKFMVYLQKENIIDESGMPKERFSAEFPKEGPSILRIQQVVRGDSAAYFCASSPYITGGGTEAFFGQGTRLTVV.

This clone appeared once. The chain carries TRBV7-3 and TRBJ1-1; the D gene is possibly TRBD1 (6 bases). Trimming removed 3 bases from V and 2 bases from J, with 10 bases in between. CDR1 and CDR2 from the germline V gene are SGHTA and FQGTGA. The CDR3 is made up of 14 amino acids. The CDR3 spells CASSLGAANTEAFF. Here the CDR3 DNA reads TGTGCCAGCAGCTTGGGGGCTGCTAACACTGAAGCTTTCTTT.

This clone was seen only once. The chain combines TRBV5-4 with TRBJ1-6; perhaps TRBD1 as D (5 bases). The CDR3 runs 15 residues. CDR1 is SGHNT and CDR2 is YYREEE in the germline V gene (reference sequence). Trimming took off 3 bases at V and 7 bases at J, with 14 bases between the two ends. CDR3 coding DNA: TGTGCCAGCAGCTCGTCAGGGATACAAAATTCACCCCTCCACTTT. Encoded protein: CASSSSGIQNSPLHF.

The CDR3 loop reads CASNQLAGITDTQYF. The CDR3 bases are TGTGCCAGTAATCAACTAGCGGGTATCACAGATACGCAGTATTTT. V is TRBV19 and J is TRBJ2-3; 9 nucleotides match TRBD2. The junction had 7 bases not matched to a gene; V was cut back by 7 bases and J by 2 bases. The CDR3 is made up of 15 amino acids. Germline V gives CDR1 LNHDA, CDR2 SQIVND (reference sequence).

The chain is built from TRBV5-4 and TRBJ2-5; 8 bases fit TRBD1. V was clipped by 4 bases and J by 4 bases; unmatched bases: 9. The germline CDR1 and CDR2 sequences are SGHNT and YYREEE (reference sequence). This CDR3 is built from 15 residues. CDR3 bases: TGTGCCAGCAGCAAGACCGGACAGGGAAGAGAGACCCAGTACTTC. It specifies CASSKTGQGRETQYF.

V gene TRBV12-3 or TRBV12-4 combines with J gene TRBJ1-2, with 11 bases that match TRBD1. The CDR3 totals 13 residues. V lost 6 bases to trimming and J lost 8 bases; unmatched junction nucleotides: 5. CDR3 residues: CASRGQGENGYTF. The CDR3 coding sequence is TGTGCCAGCAGGGGACAGGGGGAAAACGGCTACACCTTC.

Written as DNA, the CDR3 is TGTGCCATCAGCCCGGACAGGGCGGACACCGGGGAGCTGTTTTTT. Amino acid sequence: CAISPDRADTGELFF. The chain links TRBV10-3 to TRBJ2-2; 8 bases fit TRBD1. J gave up 3 bases and V 6 bases, and 6 bases lay outside the gene matches. Germline V gives CDR1 ENHRY, CDR2 SYGVKD. The CDR3 length is 15 residues.

The V gene is TRBV7-3, the J gene TRBJ1-5, with 9 positions matching TRBD1. The CDR3 consists of 13 residues. J was trimmed by 9 bases and V by 4 bases; bases with no gene match: 4. The germline V gene has CDR1 SGHTA and CDR2 FQGTGA. CDR3 sequence (DNA): TGTGCCAGCAGCTCGGGACAGGGAACGCCCCAGCATTTT. Amino acids: CASSSGQGTPQHF.

This chain connects TRBV30 to TRBJ1-1; D may be TRBD1 (5 bases). V was shortened by 2 bases and J by 5 bases, with 9 bases between the two germline ends. This CDR3 spans 12 amino acids. Per the germline V gene, CDR1 is GTSNPN and CDR2 is SVGIG (reference sequence). The CDR3 nucleotides are TGTGCCTGGAGTCAGGGAGGAACTGAAGCTTTCTTT. It encodes CAWSQGGTEAFF.

This clone showed up just once. The gene calls are TRBV5-5 and TRBJ2-7, with TRBD1 identical over 11 bases. V lost 5 bases to trimming and J lost 6 bases; unmatched junction nucleotides: 10. Per germline, CDR1 SGHKS and CDR2 YYEKEE (reference sequence). The CDR3 spans 15 residues. The CDR3 DNA sequence: TGTGCCAGCAGTTATTCCGGGACAGGGGGATTCGAGCAGTACTTC. This translates into CASSYSGTGGFEQYF.

V is TRBV29-1 and J is TRBJ2-1, with TRBD2 identical over 7 bases. Germline lookup yields CDR1 SQVTM and CDR2 ANQGSEA. V gave up 4 bases and J gave up 7 bases; unmatched junction bases: 10. This CDR3 contains 14 residues. The CDR3 DNA follows: TGCAGCGTTGGGCTTGATAGGGGAGGGAATGAGCAGTTCTTC. Its protein is CSVGLDRGGNEQFF.